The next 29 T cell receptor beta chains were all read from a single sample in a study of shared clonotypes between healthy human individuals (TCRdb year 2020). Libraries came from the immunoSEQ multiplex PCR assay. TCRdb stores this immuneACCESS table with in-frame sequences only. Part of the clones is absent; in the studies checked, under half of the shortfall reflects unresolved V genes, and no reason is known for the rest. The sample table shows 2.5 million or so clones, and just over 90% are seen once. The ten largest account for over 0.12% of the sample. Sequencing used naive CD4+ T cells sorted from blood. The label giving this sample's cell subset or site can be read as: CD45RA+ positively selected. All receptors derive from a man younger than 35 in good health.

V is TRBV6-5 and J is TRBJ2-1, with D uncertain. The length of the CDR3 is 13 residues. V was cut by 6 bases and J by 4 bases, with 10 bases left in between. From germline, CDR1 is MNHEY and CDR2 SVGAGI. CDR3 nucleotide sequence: TGTGCCAGCAGAAGCCCTGGTTACAATGAGCAGTTCTTC. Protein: CASRSPGYNEQFF.

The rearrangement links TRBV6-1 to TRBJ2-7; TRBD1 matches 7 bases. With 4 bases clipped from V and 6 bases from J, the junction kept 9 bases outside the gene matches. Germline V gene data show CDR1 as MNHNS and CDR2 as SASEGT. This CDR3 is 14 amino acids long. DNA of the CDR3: TGTGCCAGCAGTGTAGGGGGCCGGGTGGGCGAGCAGTACTTC. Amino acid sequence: CASSVGGRVGEQYF.

CDR3 region: CASAPTGIVEQYF. The CDR3 DNA reads TGTGCCAGCGCCCCGACAGGGATTGTCGAGCAGTACTTC. The V gene is TRBV7-9, the J gene TRBJ2-7; TRBD1 agrees at 7 bases. Per the germline V gene, CDR1 is SEHNR and CDR2 is FQNEAQ (reference sequence). J lost 6 bases, V lost 8 bases, and 10 bases had no gene match. The CDR3 extends over 13 amino acids.

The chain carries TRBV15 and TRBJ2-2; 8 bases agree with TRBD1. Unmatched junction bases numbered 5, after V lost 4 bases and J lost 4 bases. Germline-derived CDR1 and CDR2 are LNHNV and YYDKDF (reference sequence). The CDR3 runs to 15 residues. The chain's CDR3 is CATSIGQGGTGELFF. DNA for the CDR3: TGTGCCACCAGCATAGGACAGGGTGGCACCGGGGAGCTGTTTTTT.

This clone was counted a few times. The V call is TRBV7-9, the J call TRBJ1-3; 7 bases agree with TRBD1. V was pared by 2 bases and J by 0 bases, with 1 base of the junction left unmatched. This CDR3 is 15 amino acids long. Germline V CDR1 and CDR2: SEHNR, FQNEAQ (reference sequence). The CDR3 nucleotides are TGTGCCAGCAGCTTATGGGACAGCTCTGGAAACACCATATATTTT. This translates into CASSLWDSSGNTIYF.

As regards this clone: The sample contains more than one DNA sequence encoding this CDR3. Here the CDR3 reads CASSPLAGGQETQYF. The CDR3 DNA follows: TGTGCCAGCTCACCGTTGGCGGGGGGGCAGGAGACCCAGTACTTC. This chain joins TRBV18 and TRBJ2-5, with 9 bases that match TRBD2. The CDR3 has 15 residues. CDR1 and CDR2 (germline): KGHSH, LQKENI. Losses at the gene ends were 3 bases for V and 5 bases for J; bases not matched to a gene: 7.

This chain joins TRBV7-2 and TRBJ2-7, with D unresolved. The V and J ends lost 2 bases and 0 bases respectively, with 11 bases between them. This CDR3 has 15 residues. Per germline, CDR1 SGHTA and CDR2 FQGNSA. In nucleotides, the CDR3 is TGTGCCAGCAGCTTAAGTTCCCCGGGCTCCTACGAGCAGTACTTC. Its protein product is CASSLSSPGSYEQYF. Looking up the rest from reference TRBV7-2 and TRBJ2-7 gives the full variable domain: GAGVSQSPSNKVTEKGKDVELRCDPISGHTALYWYRQSLGQGLEFLIYFQGNSAPDKSGLPSDRFSAERTGGSVSTLTIQRTQQEDSAVYLCASSLSSPGSYEQYFGPGTRLTVT.

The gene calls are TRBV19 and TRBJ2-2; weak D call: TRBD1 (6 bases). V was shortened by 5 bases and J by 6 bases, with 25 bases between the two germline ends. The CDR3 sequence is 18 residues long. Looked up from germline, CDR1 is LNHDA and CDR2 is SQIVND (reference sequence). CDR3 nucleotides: TGTGCCAGTAGTTCCCTTGGTTGGGGGACAACTTTTCCCGGGGAGCTGTTTTTT. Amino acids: CASSSLGWGTTFPGELFF.

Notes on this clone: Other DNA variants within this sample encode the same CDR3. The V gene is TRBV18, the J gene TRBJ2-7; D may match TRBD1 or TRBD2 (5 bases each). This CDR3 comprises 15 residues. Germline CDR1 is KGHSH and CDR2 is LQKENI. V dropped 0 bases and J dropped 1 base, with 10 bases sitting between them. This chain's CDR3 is CASSPPGRGSYEQYF. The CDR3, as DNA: TGTGCCAGCTCACCACCGGGACGGGGATCCTACGAGCAGTACTTC. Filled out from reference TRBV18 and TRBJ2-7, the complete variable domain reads NAGVMQNPRHLVRRRGQEARLRCSPMKGHSHVYWYRQLPEEGLKFMVYLQKENIIDESGMPKERFSAEFPKEGPSILRIQQVVRGDSAAYFCASSPPGRGSYEQYFGPGTRLTVT.

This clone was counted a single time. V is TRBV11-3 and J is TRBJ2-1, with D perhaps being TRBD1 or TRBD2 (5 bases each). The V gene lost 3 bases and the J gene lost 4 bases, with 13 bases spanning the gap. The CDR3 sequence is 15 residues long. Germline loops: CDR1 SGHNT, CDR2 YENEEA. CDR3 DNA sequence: TGTGCCAGCAGCTTGGCCGGGACGGTTTACAATGAGCAGTTCTTC. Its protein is CASSLAGTVYNEQFF.

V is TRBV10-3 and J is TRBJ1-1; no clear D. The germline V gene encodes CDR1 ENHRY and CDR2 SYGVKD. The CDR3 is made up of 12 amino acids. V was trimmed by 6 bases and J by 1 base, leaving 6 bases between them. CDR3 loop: CAIRRQNTEAFF. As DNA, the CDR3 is TGTGCCATCAGAAGACAGAACACTGAAGCTTTCTTT.

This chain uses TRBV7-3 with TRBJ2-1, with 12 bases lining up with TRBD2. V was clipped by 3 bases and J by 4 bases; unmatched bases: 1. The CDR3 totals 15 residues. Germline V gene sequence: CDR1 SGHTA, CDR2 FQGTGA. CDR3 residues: CASSFGLAGYNEQFF. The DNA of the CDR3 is TGTGCCAGCAGCTTCGGACTAGCGGGGTACAATGAGCAGTTCTTC.

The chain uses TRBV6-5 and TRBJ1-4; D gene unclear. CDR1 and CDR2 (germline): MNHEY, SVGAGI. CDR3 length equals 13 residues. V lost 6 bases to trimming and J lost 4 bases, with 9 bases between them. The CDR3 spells CASRRRINEKLFF. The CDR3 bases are TGTGCCAGCAGGAGACGGATTAATGAAAAACTGTTTTTT.

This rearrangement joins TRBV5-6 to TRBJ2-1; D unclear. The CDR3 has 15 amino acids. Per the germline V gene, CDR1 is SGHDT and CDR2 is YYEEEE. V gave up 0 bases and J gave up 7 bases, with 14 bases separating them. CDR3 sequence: CASSLAWQALNEQFF. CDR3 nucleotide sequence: TGTGCCAGCAGCTTGGCCTGGCAGGCCTTAAATGAGCAGTTCTTC.

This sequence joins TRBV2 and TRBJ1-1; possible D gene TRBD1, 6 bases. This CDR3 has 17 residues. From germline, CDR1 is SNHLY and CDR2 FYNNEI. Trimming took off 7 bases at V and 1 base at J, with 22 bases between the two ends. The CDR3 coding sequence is TGTGCCAGCACCCCCCCACAGGGCCCGGGGGGGAACACTGAAGCTTTCTTT. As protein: CASTPPQGPGGNTEAFF.

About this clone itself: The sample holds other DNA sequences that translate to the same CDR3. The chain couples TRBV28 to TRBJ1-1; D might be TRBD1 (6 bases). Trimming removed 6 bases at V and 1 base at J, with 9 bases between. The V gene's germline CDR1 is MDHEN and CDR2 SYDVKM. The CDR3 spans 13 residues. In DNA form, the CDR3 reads TGTGCCAGCAGATCGGGACAGAACACTGAAGCTTTCTTT. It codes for CASRSGQNTEAFF.

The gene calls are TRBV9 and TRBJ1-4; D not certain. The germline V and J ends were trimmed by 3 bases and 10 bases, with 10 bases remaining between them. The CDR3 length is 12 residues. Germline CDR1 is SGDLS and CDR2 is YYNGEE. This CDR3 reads CASSGAVGKLFF. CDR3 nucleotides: TGTGCCAGCAGCGGGGCGGTCGGAAAACTGTTTTTT. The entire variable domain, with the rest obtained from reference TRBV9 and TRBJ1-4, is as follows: DSGVTQTPKHLITATGQRVTLRCSPRSGDLSVYWYQQSLDQGLQFLIQYYNGEERAKGNILERFSAQQFPDLHSELNLSSLELGDSALYFCASSGAVGKLFFGSGTQLSVL.

The CDR3 reads CASSLGFTINYGYTF. In nucleotides, the CDR3 is TGCGCCAGCAGCTTGGGGTTCACCATTAACTATGGCTACACCTTC. The J gene is TRBJ1-2, the V gene TRBV5-1; D uncertain. V was clipped by 0 bases and J by 1 base, with 10 bases between them. From germline, CDR1 is SGHRS and CDR2 YFSETQ. This CDR3 has 15 residues. Supplemented by reference TRBV5-1 and TRBJ1-2, the full variable domain reads KAGVTQTPRYLIKTRGQQVTLSCSPISGHRSVSWYQQTPGQGLQFLFEYFSETQRNKGNFPGRFSGRQFSNSRSEMNVSTLELGDSALYLCASSLGFTINYGYTFGSGTRLTVV.

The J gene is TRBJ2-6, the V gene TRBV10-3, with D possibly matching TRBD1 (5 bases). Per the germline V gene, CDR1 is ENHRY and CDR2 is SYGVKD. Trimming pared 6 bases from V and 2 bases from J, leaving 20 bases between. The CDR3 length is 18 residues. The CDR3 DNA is TGTGCCATCAGCCAAAGGGGCACGCAAGGTACTGGGGCCAACGTCCTGACTTTC. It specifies CAISQRGTQGTGANVLTF.

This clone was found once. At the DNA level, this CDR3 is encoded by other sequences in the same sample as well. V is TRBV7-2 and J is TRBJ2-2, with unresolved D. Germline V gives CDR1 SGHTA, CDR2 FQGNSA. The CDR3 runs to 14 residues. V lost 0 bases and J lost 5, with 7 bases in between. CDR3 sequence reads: CASSLAPGTGELFF. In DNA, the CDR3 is TGTGCCAGCAGCTTAGCGCCGGGTACCGGGGAGCTGTTTTTT.

The CDR3 sequence is CATGTFGGETQYF. As DNA, the CDR3 is TGTGCCACCGGGACATTCGGGGGGGAGACCCAGTACTTC. The gene calls are TRBV2 and TRBJ2-5, with a weak D call TRBD2 (7 bases). V was shortened by 10 bases and J by 5 bases, with 17 bases between the two germline ends. The CDR3 runs 13 residues. The germline CDR1 and CDR2 sequences are SNHLY and FYNNEI.

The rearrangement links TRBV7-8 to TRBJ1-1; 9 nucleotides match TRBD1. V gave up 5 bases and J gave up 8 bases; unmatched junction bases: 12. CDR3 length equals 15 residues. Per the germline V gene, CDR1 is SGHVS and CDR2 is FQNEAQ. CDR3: CASSPPGTGYAEAFF. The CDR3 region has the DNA TGTGCCAGCAGCCCCCCTGGGACAGGGTACGCCGAAGCTTTCTTT.

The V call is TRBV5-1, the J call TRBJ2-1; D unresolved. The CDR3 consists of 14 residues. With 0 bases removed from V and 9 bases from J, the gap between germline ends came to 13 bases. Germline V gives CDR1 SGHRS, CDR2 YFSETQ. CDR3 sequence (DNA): TGCGCCAGCAGCTTGGCCAGAAGCGACGGTGAGCAGTTCTTC. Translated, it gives CASSLARSDGEQFF.

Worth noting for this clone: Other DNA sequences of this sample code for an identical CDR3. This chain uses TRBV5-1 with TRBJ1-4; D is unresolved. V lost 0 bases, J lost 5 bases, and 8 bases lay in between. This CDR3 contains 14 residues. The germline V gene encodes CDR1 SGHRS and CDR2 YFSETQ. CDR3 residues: CASSLGTQNEKLFF. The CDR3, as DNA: TGCGCCAGCAGCTTGGGCACACAAAATGAAAAACTGTTTTTT.

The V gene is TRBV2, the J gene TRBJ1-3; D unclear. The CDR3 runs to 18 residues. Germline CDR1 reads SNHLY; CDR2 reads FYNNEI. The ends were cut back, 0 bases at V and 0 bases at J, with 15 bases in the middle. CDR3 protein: CASSEALLDESSGNTIYF. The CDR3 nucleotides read TGTGCCAGCAGTGAAGCGCTTCTGGACGAGAGCTCTGGAAACACCATATATTTT.

This CDR3 is CASSERRGYTGELFF. In nucleotides, the CDR3 is TGCGCCAGCAGTGAGAGGCGGGGGTACACCGGGGAGCTGTTTTTT. The rearrangement joins TRBV10-1 to TRBJ2-2; 7 bases match TRBD2. CDR1 is WNHNN and CDR2 is SYGVQD in the germline V gene (reference sequence). Trimming removed 2 bases from V and 3 bases from J; junction bases left unmatched: 3. The length of the CDR3 is 15 residues.

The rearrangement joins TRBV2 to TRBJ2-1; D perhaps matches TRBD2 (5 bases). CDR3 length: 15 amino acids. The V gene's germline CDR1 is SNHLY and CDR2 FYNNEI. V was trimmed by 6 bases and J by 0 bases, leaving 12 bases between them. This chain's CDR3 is CASSPRGSSYNEQFF. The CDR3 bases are TGTGCCAGCAGCCCCCGAGGGAGCTCCTACAATGAGCAGTTCTTC.

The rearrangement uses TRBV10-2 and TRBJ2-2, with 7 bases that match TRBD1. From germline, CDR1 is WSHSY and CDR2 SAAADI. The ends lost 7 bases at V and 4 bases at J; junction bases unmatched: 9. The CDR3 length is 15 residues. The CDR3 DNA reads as TGCGCCAGCAAGGTGGAAGGGGGCAGCACCGGGGAGCTGTTTTTT. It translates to CASKVEGGSTGELFF.

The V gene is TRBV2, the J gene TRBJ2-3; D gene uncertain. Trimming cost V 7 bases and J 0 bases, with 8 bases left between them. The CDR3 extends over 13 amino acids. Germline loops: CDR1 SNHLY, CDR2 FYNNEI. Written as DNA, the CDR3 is TGTGCCAGCAATGGGGTCAGCACAGATACGCAGTATTTT. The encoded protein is CASNGVSTDTQYF.